Included here is one T cell receptor beta chain sequence, with context. Its antigen remains unidentified. The sample is drawn from a study of shared clonotypes between healthy human individuals. Regarding the study as a whole: The expectation was that sequencing depth would affect clonotype sharing among donors.

TCRdb's copy holds only in-frame clones and misses some; the assay was immunoSEQ multiplex PCR. The profile covers about 2.1 million clones, with around 95% appearing a single time and more than 1.5% taken by the ten largest. Cells designated naive CD8 were CD45RO-negative and were positively selected for CCR7, with terminally differentiated effector memory CD45RA+ cells excluded. V was pared by 6 bases and J by 7 bases, with 22 bases between. The CDR3 has 15 amino acids. Germline V gene sequence: CDR1 SQVTM, CDR2 ANQGSEA. The origin of this receptor is a man younger than 35 in good health. Some clones in this sample may be carry-over from other donors' samples. The genes are TRBV29-1 and TRBJ2-1; D not certain. The sequenced sample was naive CD8+ T cells from PBMCs. CDR3 nucleotide sequence: TGCAGCGTCCCCAGGATAGGGCCCCTAATAAATGAGCAGTTCTTC. It translates to CSVPRIGPLINEQFF.